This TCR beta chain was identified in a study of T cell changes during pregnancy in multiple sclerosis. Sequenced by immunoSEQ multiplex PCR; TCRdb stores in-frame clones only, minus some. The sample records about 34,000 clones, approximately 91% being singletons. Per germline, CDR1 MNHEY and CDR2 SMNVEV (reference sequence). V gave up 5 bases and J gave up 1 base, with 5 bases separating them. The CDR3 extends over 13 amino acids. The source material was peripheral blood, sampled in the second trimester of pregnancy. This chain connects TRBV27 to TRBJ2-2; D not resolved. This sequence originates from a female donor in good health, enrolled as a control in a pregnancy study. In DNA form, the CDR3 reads TGTGCCAGCAGTCCCCAGAACACCGGGGAGCTGTTTTTT. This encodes CASSPQNTGELFF.